A selection of T cell receptor beta chains follows, all from one sample in a study of chemoradiotherapy in HPV16-positive cancers. Produced via immunoSEQ multiplex PCR; TCRdb's table is partial and in-frame only. The sample yields some 8,600 clones, about 71% seen once. This sample was taken from a patient who underwent chemoradiotherapy. The receptors were sampled from a human donor with HPV-associated anogenital cancer. CDR3s include the opening cysteine and the closing phenylalanine or tryptophan. The D gene is left open where the match is weak.

>TRBJ2-1|12|NA|TRBV7-6
CASSLLTDEQFF
>TRBJ2-3|12|NA|TRBV18
CASSPLASTQYF
>TRBJ2-5|12|NA|TRBV30
CAWSLSQETQYF
>TRBJ2-1|16|TRBD2|TRBV23-1
CASSQMPASGDNEQFF
>TRBJ2-6|18|NA|TRBV6-1
CASSEAGRVVYRANVLTF
>TRBJ2-6|15|NA|TRBV19
CASKTSYGGANVLTF
>TRBJ1-6|14|NA|TRBV9
CASSVGDSHSPLHF
>TRBJ2-1|14|NA|TRBV6-5
CASSYSNFYNEQFF
>TRBJ1-2|14|NA|TRBV19
CASSISGPAGDITF
>TRBJ2-5|11|NA|TRBV11-2
CASSLGETQYF
>TRBJ2-6|15|NA|TRBV4-3
CASSQRGSGANVLTF
>TRBJ2-4|19|TRBD2|TRBV30
CAWSSPLAGVEKGKNIQYF
>TRBJ1-5|14|TRBD1|TRBV9
CASSLTGTEQPQHF
>TRBJ1-4|14|NA|TRBV5-4
CASSSDRPNEKLFF
>TRBJ2-1|16|NA|TRBV9
CASSLGTGGGLYEQFF
>TRBJ2-2|15|NA|TRBV5-1
CASSLGGSNTGELFF
>TRBJ1-2|16|NA|TRBV11-2
CASTPATGREGYGYTF
>TRBJ2-5|15|TRBD2|TRBV7-2
CASSLEKRGLETQYF
>TRBJ2-3|15|NA|TRBV6-1
CASRVRFPRTDTQYF
>TRBJ1-5|14|NA|TRBV30
CAWRKAGSNQPQHF